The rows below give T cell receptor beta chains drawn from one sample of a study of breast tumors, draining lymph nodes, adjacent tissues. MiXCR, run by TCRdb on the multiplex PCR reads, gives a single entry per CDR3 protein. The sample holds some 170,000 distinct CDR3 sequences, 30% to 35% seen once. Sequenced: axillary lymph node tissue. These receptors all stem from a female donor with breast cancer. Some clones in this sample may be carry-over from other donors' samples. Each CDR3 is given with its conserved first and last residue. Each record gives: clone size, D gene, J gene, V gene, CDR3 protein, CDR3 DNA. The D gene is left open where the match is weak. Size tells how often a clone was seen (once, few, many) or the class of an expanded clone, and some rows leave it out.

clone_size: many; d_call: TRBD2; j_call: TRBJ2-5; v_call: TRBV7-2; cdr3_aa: CASSLFRTSGGLQETQYF; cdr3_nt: TGTGCCAGCAGCTTATTCCGGACTAGCGGGGGCCTCCAAGAGACCCAGTACTTC
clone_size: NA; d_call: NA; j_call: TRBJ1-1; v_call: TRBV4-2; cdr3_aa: CASSPLVTAGWDTEAFF; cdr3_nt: TGTGCCAGCAGCCCCCTTGTCACGGCCGGTTGGGACACTGAAGCTTTCTTT
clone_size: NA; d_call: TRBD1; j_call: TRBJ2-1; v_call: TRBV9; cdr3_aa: CASSAGGGSYNEQFF; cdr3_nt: TGTGCCAGCAGCGCAGGGGGCGGATCCTACAATGAGCAGTTCTTC
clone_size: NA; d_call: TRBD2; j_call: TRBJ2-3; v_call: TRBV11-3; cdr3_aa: CASSLEGQGLPQTSTDTQYF; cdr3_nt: TGTGCCAGCAGTTTGGAGGGGCAGGGACTACCCCAGACTAGCACAGATACGCAGTATTTT
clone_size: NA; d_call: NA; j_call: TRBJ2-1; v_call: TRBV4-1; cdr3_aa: CASSQDTERRGRTGEHPSSF; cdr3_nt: TGCGCCAGCAGCCAAGACACGGAGAGGAGGGGAAGGACCGGGGAGCACCCCTCTTCCTTC
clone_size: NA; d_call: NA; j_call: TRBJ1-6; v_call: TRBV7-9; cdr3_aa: CASSLGQDNSPLHF; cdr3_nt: TGTGCCAGCAGCTTGGGGCAGGATAATTCACCCCTCCACTTT
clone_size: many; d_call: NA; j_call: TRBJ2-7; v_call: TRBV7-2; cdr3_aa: CASSSSVSYEQYF; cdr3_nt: TGTGCCAGCAGCTCCTCCGTTAGCTACGAGCAGTACTTC
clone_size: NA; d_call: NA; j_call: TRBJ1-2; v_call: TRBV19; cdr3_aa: CASSTSGPSRGYTF; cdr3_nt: TGTGCCAGTAGTACCAGTGGACCTTCACGTGGCTACACCTTC
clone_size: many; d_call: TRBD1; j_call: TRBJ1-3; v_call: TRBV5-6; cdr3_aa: CASSYDRAPGNTIYF; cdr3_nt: TGTGCCAGCAGCTACGACAGGGCCCCTGGAAACACCATATATTTT
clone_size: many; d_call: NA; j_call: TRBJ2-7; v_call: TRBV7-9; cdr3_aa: CASSFQLASPDYEQYF; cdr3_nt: TGTGCCAGCAGCTTTCAATTGGCGAGTCCCGACTACGAGCAGTACTTC
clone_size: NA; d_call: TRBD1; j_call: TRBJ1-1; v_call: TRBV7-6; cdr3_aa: CASSFGGQGGTEAFF; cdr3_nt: TGTGCCAGCAGCTTTGGGGGGCAGGGGGGGACTGAAGCTTTCTTT
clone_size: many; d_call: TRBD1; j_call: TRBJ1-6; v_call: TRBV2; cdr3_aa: CASWSPEQGDFNSPLHF; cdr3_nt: TGTGCCAGCTGGTCTCCTGAACAGGGGGACTTTAATTCACCCCTCCACTTT
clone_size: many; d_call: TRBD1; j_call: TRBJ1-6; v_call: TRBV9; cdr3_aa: CASSPLQGGYNSPLHF; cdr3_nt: TGTGCCAGCAGCCCCCTACAGGGGGGATATAATTCACCCCTCCACTTT
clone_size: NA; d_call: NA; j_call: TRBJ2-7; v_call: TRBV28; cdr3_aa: CASSLYQGRNEQYF; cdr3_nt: TGTGCCAGCAGTTTATATCAGGGGCGAAACGAGCAGTACTTC
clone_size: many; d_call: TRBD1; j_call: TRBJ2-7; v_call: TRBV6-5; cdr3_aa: CASSHSGTGVYEQYF; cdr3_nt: TGTGCCAGCAGTCACTCGGGGACAGGGGTCTACGAGCAGTACTTC
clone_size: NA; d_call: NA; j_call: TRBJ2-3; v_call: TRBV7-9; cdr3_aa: CASSPPVSIVSDTQYF; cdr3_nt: TGTGCCAGCAGCCCGCCTGTCTCCATAGTCTCAGATACGCAGTATTTT
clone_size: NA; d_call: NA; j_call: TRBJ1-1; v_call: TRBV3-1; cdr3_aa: CASSALSGTEAFF; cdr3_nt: TGTGCCAGCAGCGCCTTGTCGGGAACTGAAGCTTTCTTT
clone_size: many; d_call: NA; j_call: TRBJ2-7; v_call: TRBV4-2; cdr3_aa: CASSQGLDQVPVEQYF; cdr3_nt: TGTGCCAGCAGCCAAGGGTTAGACCAGGTCCCCGTCGAGCAGTACTTC
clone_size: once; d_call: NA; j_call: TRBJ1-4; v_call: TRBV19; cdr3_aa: CASRMDQLKGKLFF; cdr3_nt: TGTGCCAGTAGAATGGATCAATTGAAGGGAAAACTGTTTTTT
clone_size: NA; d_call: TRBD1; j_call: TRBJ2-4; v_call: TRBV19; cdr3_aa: CASIKSRQGTSRNHRTIQYF; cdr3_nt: TGTGCCAGTATTAAGAGCCGACAGGGGACCTCTCGCAACCACCGAACCATTCAGTACTTC
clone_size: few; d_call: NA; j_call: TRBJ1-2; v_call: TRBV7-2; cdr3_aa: CASSQDYRENYGYPF; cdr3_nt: TGTGCCAGCAGCCAAGACTACCGGGAAAACTATGGCTACCCCTTC
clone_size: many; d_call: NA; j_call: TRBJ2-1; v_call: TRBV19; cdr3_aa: CASNPNRGPTYNEQFF; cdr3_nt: TGTGCCAGTAATCCCAACCGGGGACCAACCTACAATGAGCAGTTCTTC
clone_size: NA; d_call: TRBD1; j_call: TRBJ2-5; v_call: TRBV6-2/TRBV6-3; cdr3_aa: CASKTGGGGAQYF; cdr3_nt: TGTGCCAGCAAGACAGGGGGCGGCGGGGCCCAGTACTTC
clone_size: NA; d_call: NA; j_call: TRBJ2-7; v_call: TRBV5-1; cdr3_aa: CASSQDRAAYEQYF; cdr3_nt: TGCGCCAGCAGCCAGGATCGAGCGGCCTACGAGCAGTACTTC
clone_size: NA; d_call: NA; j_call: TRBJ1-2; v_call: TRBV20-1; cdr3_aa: CSARGAIGNGYTF; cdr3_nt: TGCAGCGCTAGGGGGGCTATCGGGAATGGCTACACCTTC
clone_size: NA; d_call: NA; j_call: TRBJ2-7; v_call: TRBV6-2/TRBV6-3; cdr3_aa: CASSLSSDEQYF; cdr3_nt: TGTGCCAGCAGTTTGTCTAGCGACGAGCAGTACTTC
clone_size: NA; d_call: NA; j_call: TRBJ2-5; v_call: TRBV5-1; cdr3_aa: CASSKRTTGTDTQYF; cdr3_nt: TGCGCCAGCAGTAAAAGGACTACCGGAACAGATACGCAGTACTTC
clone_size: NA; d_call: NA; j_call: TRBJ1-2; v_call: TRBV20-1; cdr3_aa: CSASPRTGTNYGYTF; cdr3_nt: TGCAGTGCTAGTCCGAGGACGGGGACTAACTATGGCTACACCTTC
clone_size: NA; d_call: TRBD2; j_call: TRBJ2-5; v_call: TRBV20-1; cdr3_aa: CSALGTSGPAGETQYF; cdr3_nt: TGCAGTGCTCTCGGGACTAGCGGCCCCGCGGGAGAGACCCAGTACTTC
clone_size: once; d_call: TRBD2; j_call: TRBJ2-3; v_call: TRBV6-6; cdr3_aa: CASSSSGGTDTQYF; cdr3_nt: TGTGCCAGCAGCTCTAGCGGGGGCACAGATACGCAGTATTTT